These T cell receptor beta chains were read from a single sample in a study of response to subunit inactivated influenza vaccine. TCRdb itself ran the RT-PCR reads through MiXCR, one entry per CDR3 protein. The table records some 500,000 distinct CDR3 sequences, 15% to 20% of them present only once. The input for sequencing was CD4+ T cells sorted from PBMCs, taken 23 months after vaccination. The receptors derive from a man in his fifties or sixties who received an inactivated influenza vaccine. Both conserved end residues are part of each CDR3. The D gene is left open where the match is weak. Clone size is stated in some rows and not others, as once, few, many or a class when expanded.

clone_size	d_call	v_call	j_call	cdr3_length	cdr3_aa	cdr3_nt
many	.	TRBV11-2	TRBJ1-2	14	CASSLDGTHSSYTF	TGTGCCAGCAGCTTAGATGGGACCCATTCTAGCTACACCTTC
.	TRBD1	TRBV4-2	TRBJ1-2	15	CASSQNSGGQYGYTF	TGTGCCAGCAGCCAAAATTCAGGGGGCCAATATGGCTACACCTTC
.	.	TRBV13	TRBJ2-1	15	CASSFRGGSYNEQFF	TGTGCCAGCAGCTTCAGGGGTGGCTCCTACAATGAGCAGTTCTTC
few	.	TRBV7-2	TRBJ2-1	12	CASSRLVGEQFF	TGTGCCAGCAGCCGACTCGTAGGCGAGCAGTTCTTC
many	.	TRBV7-2	TRBJ2-3	15	CASSEFSGTSYTQYF	TGTGCCAGCAGCGAGTTCTCCGGGACAAGTTATACGCAGTATTTT
.	.	TRBV5-1	TRBJ2-3	16	CASSLEGSRSTDTQYF	TGCGCCAGCAGCTTGGAGGGCAGCCGGAGCACAGATACGCAGTATTTT
.	.	TRBV7-9	TRBJ2-5	16	CASSLASGTRGETQYF	TGTGCCAGCAGCTTAGCTTCAGGGACCCGGGGAGAGACCCAGTACTTC
.	TRBD1	TRBV28	TRBJ2-7	13	CASRQGAGWEQYF	TGTGCCAGTCGACAGGGGGCTGGGTGGGAGCAGTACTTC
few	.	TRBV7-2	TRBJ2-3	15	CASSLGPDSTDTQYF	TGTGCCAGCAGCTTAGGGCCCGACAGCACAGATACGCAGTATTTT
many	.	TRBV4-3	TRBJ2-7	14	CASSQEFFSYEQYF	TGCGCCAGCAGCCAGGAGTTTTTCTCCTACGAGCAGTACTTC
.	.	TRBV3-1	TRBJ2-7	15	CASSQDRLAFYEQYF	TGTGCCAGCAGCCAAGACCGGCTAGCTTTCTACGAGCAGTACTTC
.	.	TRBV6-6	TRBJ2-5	13	CAVSRGGSETQYF	TGTGCCGTCTCGAGGGGGGGTTCGGAGACCCAGTACTTC
.	TRBD2	TRBV12-3/TRBV12-4	TRBJ2-5	14	CASSPIGLAQTQYF	TGTGCCAGCAGCCCGATTGGACTAGCGCAGACCCAGTACTTC
.	.	TRBV7-2	TRBJ2-1	16	CASSLAPVTQGNEQFF	TGTGCCAGCAGCTTAGCCCCGGTTACCCAAGGGAATGAGCAGTTCTTC
.	TRBD1	TRBV6-1	TRBJ2-1	17	CASSPGTGTGAYNEQFF	TGTGCCAGCAGTCCCGGGACAGGGACAGGAGCCTACAATGAGCAGTTCTTC
.	.	TRBV5-1	TRBJ2-7	14	CASSLSFPSYEQYF	TGCGCCAGCAGCTTGTCATTCCCCTCCTACGAGCAGTACTTC
.	TRBD2	TRBV5-8	TRBJ2-5	14	CASREGFNQETQYF	TGTGCCTCCAGGGAGGGGTTTAACCAAGAGACCCAGTACTTC
.	TRBD2	TRBV6-5	TRBJ2-2	16	CASSYLGAGASGELFF	TGTGCCAGCAGTTATCTTGGAGCGGGGGCCTCCGGGGAGCTGTTTTTT
.	TRBD1	TRBV3-1	TRBJ2-3	12	CASSDPNRGQYF	TGTGCCAGCAGCGACCCAAACAGGGGGCAGTATTTT
many	.	TRBV30	TRBJ2-1	13	CAWAGQIGNEQFF	TGTGCCTGGGCCGGGCAAATTGGCAATGAGCAGTTCTTC
many	.	TRBV9	TRBJ2-5	14	CASSARHGRETQYF	TGTGCCAGCAGCGCACGACACGGTCGGGAGACCCAGTACTTC
many	.	TRBV6-2/TRBV6-3	TRBJ1-4	11	CASKLSEKLFF	TGTGCCAGCAAATTGAGTGAAAAACTGTTTTTT
.	TRBD1	TRBV10-3	TRBJ1-6	14	CAISEGTGGSPLHF	TGTGCCATCAGTGAAGGGACAGGGGGTTCACCCCTCCACTTT
.	TRBD2	TRBV7-2	TRBJ2-3	17	CASSLALTSGGSDTQYF	TGTGCCAGCAGCTTAGCGCTAACTAGCGGGGGATCAGATACGCAGTATTTT
.	.	TRBV20-1	TRBJ1-4	13	CSAVRTANEKLFF	TGCAGTGCCGTCCGGACTGCTAATGAAAAACTGTTTTTT
few	TRBD1	TRBV24-1	TRBJ1-4	15	CATSDIRDSNEKLFF	TGTGCCACCAGTGATATCCGGGACAGTAATGAAAAACTGTTTTTT
few	.	TRBV27	TRBJ1-2	14	CASSLTRIGTPHTF	TGTGCCAGCAGTTTAACTAGAATTGGGACACCACACACCTTC
.	TRBD1	TRBV3-1	TRBJ1-4	16	CASSQTSGTGYEKLFF	TGTGCCAGCAGCCAAACCTCCGGGACAGGGTATGAAAAACTGTTTTTT
.	.	TRBV7-9	TRBJ1-1	14	CASSFLPSGTEAFF	TGTGCCAGCAGCTTCTTACCTTCAGGCACTGAAGCTTTCTTT
.	.	TRBV20-1	TRBJ1-1	13	CSATDILNTEAFF	TGCAGTGCTACTGACATCTTGAACACTGAAGCTTTCTTT
few	TRBD2	TRBV3-1	TRBJ2-4	12	CASSHGTSGHYF	TGTGCCAGCAGCCACGGGACTAGCGGGCATTACTTC
.	TRBD1	TRBV20-1	TRBJ2-6	18	CSAQSGQGNPSGANVLTF	TGCAGTGCGCAATCGGGACAGGGAAACCCATCTGGGGCCAACGTCCTGACTTTC
few	.	TRBV7-8	TRBJ1-3	16	CASSLTTGITGNTIYF	TGTGCCAGCAGCTTAACCACAGGGATAACTGGAAACACCATATATTTT
.	.	TRBV3-1	TRBJ1-6	15	CASSQGISGESPLHF	TGTGCCAGCAGCCAGGGAATAAGTGGAGAGTCACCCCTCCACTTT
.	.	TRBV6-2/TRBV6-3	TRBJ2-1	14	CASKQSSSYNEQFF	TGTGCCAGCAAGCAATCAAGCTCCTACAATGAGCAGTTCTTC
.	TRBD2	TRBV7-9	TRBJ2-1	16	CASTEGVSGGYNEQFF	TGTGCCAGCACCGAAGGAGTTAGCGGGGGGTACAATGAGCAGTTCTTC
.	.	TRBV6-2/TRBV6-3	TRBJ1-1	13	CASSYSAHTEAFF	TGTGCCAGCAGTTACTCGGCTCACACTGAAGCTTTCTTT
.	.	TRBV2	TRBJ1-2	14	CASNEGGPGYGYTF	TGTGCCAGCAATGAAGGAGGCCCGGGCTATGGCTACACCTTC
.	TRBD2	TRBV20-1	TRBJ2-3	17	CSARGWKLAGDRDTQYF	TGCAGTGCTAGGGGGTGGAAGCTAGCGGGGGACAGAGATACGCAGTATTTT
.	.	TRBV7-2	TRBJ1-3	15	CASSLVSVSGNTIYF	TGTGCCAGCAGCTTAGTGTCGGTCTCTGGAAACACCATATATTTT
many	TRBD1	TRBV4-3	TRBJ1-1	15	CASSQEGQGNTEAFF	TGCGCCAGCAGCCAAGAAGGACAGGGGAACACTGAAGCTTTCTTT
.	TRBD2	TRBV29-1	TRBJ2-1	14	CSAPGLAVYNEQFF	TGCAGCGCTCCGGGACTAGCGGTATACAATGAGCAGTTCTTC
many	.	TRBV30	TRBJ2-3	14	CAWSSDISPDTQYF	TGTGCCTGGAGTTCGGACATTAGCCCAGATACGCAGTATTTT
few	TRBD2	TRBV28	TRBJ2-1	18	CASTLLAGGPGGYNEQFF	TGTGCCAGCACCCTCCTAGCGGGAGGGCCAGGCGGTTACAATGAGCAGTTCTTC
few	.	TRBV20-1	TRBJ2-3	16	CSARGVTGPGRDTQYF	TGCAGTGCTAGAGGGGTGACAGGGCCCGGGAGAGATACGCAGTATTTT
once	.	TRBV10-3	TRBJ2-6	18	CAISGVGGLFSGANVLTF	TGTGCCATCAGCGGGGTTGGGGGGCTATTCTCTGGGGCCAACGTCCTGACTTTC
.	.	TRBV7-2	TRBJ2-3	13	CASSFTGGDTQYF	TGTGCCAGCAGCTTCACGGGTGGGGATACGCAGTATTTT
.	.	TRBV28	TRBJ1-2	15	CASSALPGSLYGYTF	TGTGCCAGCAGTGCCCTCCCCGGGAGCCTCTATGGCTACACCTTC
.	.	TRBV4-3	TRBJ2-7	15	CASSQGTPHSYEQYF	TGCGCCAGCAGCCAGGGTACCCCCCACTCCTACGAGCAGTACTTC
.	TRBD1	TRBV12-5	TRBJ2-3	19	CASGLAPGQGARGTDTQYF	TGTGCTAGTGGTTTGGCCCCGGGACAGGGGGCGCGGGGCACAGATACGCAGTATTTT
.	TRBD2	TRBV6-2/TRBV6-3	TRBJ2-7	20	CASSYPGRLAGGRFSYEQYF	TGTGCCAGCAGTTACCCGGGAAGACTAGCGGGGGGCCGTTTCTCCTACGAGCAGTACTTC
.	TRBD2	TRBV5-6	TRBJ2-3	17	CASSLAGLSAGTDTQYF	TGTGCCAGTAGCTTGGCCGGGCTATCAGCGGGGACAGATACGCAGTATTTT
few	.	TRBV5-1	TRBJ1-1	15	CASSPGHPQETEAFF	TGCGCCAGCAGCCCGGGACACCCCCAAGAGACTGAAGCTTTCTTT
.	.	TRBV10-3	TRBJ2-5	12	CAISVRGETQYF	TGTGCCATCAGTGTCAGGGGAGAGACCCAGTACTTC
once	.	TRBV20-1	TRBJ1-2	13	CSANRDSNYGYTF	TGCAGTGCTAATCGTGACTCTAACTATGGCTACACCTTC
many	.	TRBV11-2	TRBJ1-1	14	CASSLVQGVTEAFF	TGTGCCAGCAGCTTAGTACAGGGAGTAACTGAAGCTTTCTTT
.	.	TRBV5-1	TRBJ1-2	14	CASSGAGGTGGYTF	TGCGCCAGCAGCGGCGCGGGGGGCACTGGTGGCTACACCTTC
.	TRBD2	TRBV6-2/TRBV6-3	TRBJ2-3	16	CASRKYSGRIADTQYF	TGTGCCAGCAGGAAATATAGCGGGAGGATAGCAGATACGCAGTATTTT
.	.	TRBV5-1	TRBJ2-1	11	CASSLDREQFF	TGCGCCAGCAGCTTGGATCGTGAGCAGTTCTTC